This T cell receptor beta chain was identified during a study of identical twins. TCRdb re-called the 5' RACE reads through MiXCR, storing one row per CDR3 protein. The sample has roughly 1.6 million distinct CDR3 sequences; about 32% are singletons. Study-level results: Zero-insertion results could be subject to partial confounding by invariant MAIT and iNKT cells.

The CDR3 runs 13 residues. Germline V CDR1 and CDR2: SQVTM, ANQGSEA. There are a few counts of this clonotype. Antigen unknown. One end of the junction is discordant with germline, which a read error may explain. The TCR was taken from a newborn girl in good health. This rearrangement joins TRBV29-1 to TRBJ2-4, with D hard to call. Material: cord blood. As DNA, the CDR3 is TGCAGCGTTGTGGAGTTTTCCAAAAACATTCGGTACTTC. Protein product: CSVVEFSKNIRYF.